The source of this TCR beta chain is a study of cytomegalovirus exposure and HLA in healthy donors. Per germline, CDR1 KGHSH and CDR2 LQKENI. The CDR3 sequence is 14 residues long. Trimming pared 4 bases from V and 1 base from J, leaving 10 bases between. Sequencing was performed with immunoSEQ multiplex PCR; in TCRdb, only in-frame clones are kept and a portion is missing. Here the sample spans approximately 220,000 clones, 80% to 85% being singletons. The chain carries TRBV18 and TRBJ1-1; D call uncertain. The receptor was derived from a woman aged 25 to 39 in good health and CMV-seropositive. Sequencing was performed on PBMCs. CDR3 sequence reads: CASSRRTENTEAFF. The CDR3 nucleotides read TGTGCCAGCTCACGACGGACGGAGAACACTGAAGCTTTCTTT.